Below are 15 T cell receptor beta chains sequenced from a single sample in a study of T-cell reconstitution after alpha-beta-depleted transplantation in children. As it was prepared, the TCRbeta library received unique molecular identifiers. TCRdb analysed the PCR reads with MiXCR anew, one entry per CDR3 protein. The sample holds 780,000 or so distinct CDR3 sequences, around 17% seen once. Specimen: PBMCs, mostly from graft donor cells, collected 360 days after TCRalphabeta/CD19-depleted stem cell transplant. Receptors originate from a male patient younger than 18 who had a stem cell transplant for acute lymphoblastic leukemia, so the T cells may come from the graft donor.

The CDR3 DNA is TGCGCCAGCAGCCAAGGGGGGTGGAGGGCCGGGGAGCTGTTTTTT. Protein sequence: CASSQGGWRAGELFF. This sequence joins TRBV4-1 and TRBJ2-2, with D tentatively TRBD2 (6 bases). The CDR3 totals 15 residues. V gave up 1 base and J gave up 6 bases, with 12 bases separating them. Germline CDR1 is MGHRA and CDR2 is YSYEKL.

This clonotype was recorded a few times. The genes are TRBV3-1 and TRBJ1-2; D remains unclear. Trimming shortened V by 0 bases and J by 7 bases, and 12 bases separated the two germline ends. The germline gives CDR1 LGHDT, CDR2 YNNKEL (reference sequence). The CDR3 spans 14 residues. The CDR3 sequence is CASSQEIHSRGYTF. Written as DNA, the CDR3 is TGTGCCAGCAGCCAAGAAATTCACTCCCGTGGCTACACCTTC.

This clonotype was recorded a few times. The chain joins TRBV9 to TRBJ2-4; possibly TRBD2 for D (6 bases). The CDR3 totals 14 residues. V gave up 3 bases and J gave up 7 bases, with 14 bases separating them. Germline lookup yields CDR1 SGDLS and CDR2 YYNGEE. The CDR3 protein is CASSAMREANIQYF. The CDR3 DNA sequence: TGTGCCAGCAGCGCCATGAGGGAGGCGAACATTCAGTACTTC.

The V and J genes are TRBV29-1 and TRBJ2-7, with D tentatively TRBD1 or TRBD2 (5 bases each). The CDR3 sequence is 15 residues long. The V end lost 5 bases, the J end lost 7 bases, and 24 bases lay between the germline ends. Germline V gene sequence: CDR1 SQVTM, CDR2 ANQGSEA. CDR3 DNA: TGCAGCGTTCGAGGGGAGCCGGGAACGACGTGGGAGCAGTACTTC. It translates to CSVRGEPGTTWEQYF.

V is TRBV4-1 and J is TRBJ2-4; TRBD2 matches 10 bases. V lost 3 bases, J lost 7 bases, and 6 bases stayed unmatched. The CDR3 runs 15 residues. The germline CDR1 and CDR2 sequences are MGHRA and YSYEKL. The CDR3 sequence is CASSQILAGENIQYF. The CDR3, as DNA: TGCGCCAGCAGCCAGATCCTAGCGGGAGAGAACATTCAGTACTTC.

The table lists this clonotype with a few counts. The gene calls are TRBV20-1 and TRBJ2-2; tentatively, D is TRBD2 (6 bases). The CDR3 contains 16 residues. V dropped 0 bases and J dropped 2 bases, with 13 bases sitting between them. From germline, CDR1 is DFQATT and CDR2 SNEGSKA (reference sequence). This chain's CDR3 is CSARDRDFSNTGELFF. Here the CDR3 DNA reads TGCAGTGCTAGAGATCGGGACTTCTCAAACACCGGGGAGCTGTTTTTT.

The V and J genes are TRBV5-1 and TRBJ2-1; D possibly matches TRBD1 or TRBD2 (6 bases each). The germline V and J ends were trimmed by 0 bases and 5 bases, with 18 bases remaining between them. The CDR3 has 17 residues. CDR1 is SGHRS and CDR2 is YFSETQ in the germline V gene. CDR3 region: CASSLGRGPLGNNEQFF. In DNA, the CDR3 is TGCGCCAGCAGCTTGGGACGGGGGCCCCTTGGGAACAATGAGCAGTTCTTC. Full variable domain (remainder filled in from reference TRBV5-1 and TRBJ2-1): KAGVTQTPRYLIKTRGQQVTLSCSPISGHRSVSWYQQTPGQGLQFLFEYFSETQRNKGNFPGRFSGRQFSNSRSEMNVSTLELGDSALYLCASSLGRGPLGNNEQFFGPGTRLTVL.

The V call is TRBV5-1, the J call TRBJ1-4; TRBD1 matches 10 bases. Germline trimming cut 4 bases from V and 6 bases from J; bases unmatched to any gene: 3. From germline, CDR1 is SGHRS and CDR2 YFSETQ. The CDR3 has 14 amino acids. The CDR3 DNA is TGCGCCAGCAGCCATGGGACAGGGGATGAAAAACTGTTTTTT. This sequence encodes CASSHGTGDEKLFF.

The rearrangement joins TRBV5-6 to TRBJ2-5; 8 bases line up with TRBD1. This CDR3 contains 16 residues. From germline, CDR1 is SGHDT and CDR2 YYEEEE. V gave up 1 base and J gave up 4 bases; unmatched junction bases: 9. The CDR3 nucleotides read TGTGCCAGCAGCTTGTTGGGGACAGGCTGGGGAGAGACCCAGTACTTC. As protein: CASSLLGTGWGETQYF.

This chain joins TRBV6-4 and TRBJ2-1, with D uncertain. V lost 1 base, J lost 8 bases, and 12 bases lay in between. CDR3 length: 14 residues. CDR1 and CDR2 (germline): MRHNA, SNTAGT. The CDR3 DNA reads TGTGCCAGCAGTGACTTCGAGGATGGGTATGAGCAGTTCTTC. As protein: CASSDFEDGYEQFF.

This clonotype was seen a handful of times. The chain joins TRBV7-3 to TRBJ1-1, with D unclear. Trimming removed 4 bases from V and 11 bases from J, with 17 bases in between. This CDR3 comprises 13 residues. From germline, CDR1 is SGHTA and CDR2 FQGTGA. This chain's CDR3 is CASSYTPQTRAFF. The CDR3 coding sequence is TGTGCCAGCAGCTATACCCCACAGACGAGGGCTTTCTTT.

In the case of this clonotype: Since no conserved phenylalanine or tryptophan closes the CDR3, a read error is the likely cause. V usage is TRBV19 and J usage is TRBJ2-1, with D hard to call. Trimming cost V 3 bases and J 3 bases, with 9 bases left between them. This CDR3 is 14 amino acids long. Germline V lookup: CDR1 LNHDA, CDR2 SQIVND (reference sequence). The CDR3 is CASSMRSGYNEQFI. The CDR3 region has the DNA TGTGCCAGTAGTATGCGGTCTGGCTACAATGAGCAGTTCATC.

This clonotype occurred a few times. CDR3 loop: CASSLAASGQETQYF. The DNA for the CDR3 is TGTGCCAGCAGCTTGGCGGCCTCGGGACAAGAGACCCAGTACTTC. The chain has TRBV5-6 and TRBJ2-5, with a weak D call TRBD2 (5 bases). The CDR3 is 15 amino acids. Germline V gene lookup returns CDR1 SGHDT and CDR2 YYEEEE. The germline V and J ends were trimmed by 0 bases and 2 bases, with 11 bases remaining between them.

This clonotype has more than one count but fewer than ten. CDR3 in DNA: TGCGCCAGCAGCCAATGGGCTGGAGACGAGCAGTACTTC. Protein: CASSQWAGDEQYF. This rearrangement joins TRBV4-1 to TRBJ2-7; D call uncertain. CDR1 and CDR2 from the germline V gene are MGHRA and YSYEKL. The CDR3 totals 13 residues. Trimming cost V 2 bases and J 5 bases, with 10 bases left between them.

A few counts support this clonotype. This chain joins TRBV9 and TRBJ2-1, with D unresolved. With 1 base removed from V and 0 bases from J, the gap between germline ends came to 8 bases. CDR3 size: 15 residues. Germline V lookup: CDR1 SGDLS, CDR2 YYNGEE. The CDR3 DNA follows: TGTGCCAGCAGCGTATCACGCCTCTCCTACAATGAGCAGTTCTTC. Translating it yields CASSVSRLSYNEQFF.